This T cell receptor (beta chain) was profiled in a study of graft-versus-host responses after intestinal transplantation. About the research overall: In this cohort, recipients had multivisceral, liver-intestinal, or isolated intestinal transplants. All recipients got anti-thymocyte globulin induction, then tacrolimus and steroids for roughly 3 years.

Whole-study findings and limits: Graft-donor T cell macrochimerism in patients accompanied high graft-versus-host to host-versus-graft clonal ratios in allografts. GvH clones detected in recipient marrow included some appearing first in ileum or blood.

The J segment lost 4 bases and the V segment lost 3 bases, leaving 7 bases of the junction unmatched. Germline V CDR1 and CDR2: ENHRY, SYGVKD. The CDR3 is 15 amino acids. A note on this clone: The target antigen is unknown.

The data were produced by immunoSEQ multiplex PCR, yet TCRdb's version contains in-frame clones alone and is incomplete. The sample consists of tens of thousands of clones, 75% to 95% of them appearing once. The input for sequencing was unstimulated CD8+ T cells sorted from spleen or lymph node cells, taken before intestinal transplant. V is TRBV10-3 and J is TRBJ1-2, with 8 nucleotides matching TRBD1. This TCR was recovered from a human donor who received an intestinal transplant. The CDR3 DNA sequence: TGTGCCATCAGTGATGAGGGGGACAGGCCCTATGGCTACACCTTC. Protein: CAISDEGDRPYGYTF.